This T cell receptor beta chain was sequenced during a study of T cells in Graves' hyperthyroidism and ophthalmopathy (dated by TCRdb to about 2019). For context, the study as a whole: Peripheral blood was sampled at the time of initial diagnosis, prior to any treatment. Once sampling was done, hyperthyroidism patients were given methimazole at a starting dose of 30 mg daily, whereas ophthalmopathy patients were given high-dose intravenous methylprednisolone. A discovery cohort of about a hundred patients, fewer than 50 with Graves' ophthalmopathy and approximately 60 with stable Graves' hyperthyroidism, was used to find distinguishing TCR V-J signatures. In about six Graves' hyperthyroidism patients, the study also compared T-cell repertoires from thyroid tissue with T-cell repertoires from blood. TCR Vbeta CDR3 sequencing of 130 to 150 peripheral blood samples (under 45 ophthalmopathy, some 75 hyperthyroidism and some 17 progressor patients) is reported in the paper. For training and testing, the roughly 100 patients in the discovery cohort were randomly divided in a 7:3 ratio. Whether ophthalmopathy could be predicted prospectively was tested in an independent validation cohort made up of 18 to 20 hyperthyroidism patients plus 17 patients who later progressed to ophthalmopathy. The investigation overall reported the following: No statistical method was used to set the sample size in advance, and investigators knew the group allocation. In validation, the model predicted progression to ophthalmopathy with approximately 70% sensitivity and about 73% specificity, a median of roughly seven months before onset. A model built on a 13 V-J signature distinguished ophthalmopathy from stable hyperthyroidism, reaching 87.88% sensitivity and 81.08% specificity in cross-validation and 80%/75% in testing. Blood samples also contained most of the expanded thyroid clonotypes (frequency above 0.001), which suggests that blood repertoires may reflect thyroid immune responses.

This clonotype was seen only a few times. Its recognized antigen is unknown. Per-base quality was not reported, and no clone a single base away is much larger than it. The CDR3 contains 20 residues, cysteine and phenylalanine counted. The sequence is cut down to CDR3 DNA, 60 bases in frame from base 1. Based on the germline V gene, the CDR1 and CDR2 sequences are LGHNT and FRNRAP. Trimming removed 1 base from V and 0 bases from J, leaving 22 bases between the germline ends. Stable Graves' hyperthyroidism was defined as the absence of progression to ophthalmopathy over 18 months of follow-up. Hyperthyroidism patients were newly diagnosed, had a disease duration of under 2 months, and were aged 18 to 65 years. Patients with uncontrolled infections, other autoimmune diseases, pregnancy or lactation were excluded. Diagnoses were based on clinical symptoms, serum thyroxine and TRAb, thyroid ultrasound and orbital computed tomography. Ficoll-Paque density gradient centrifugation was used to isolate PBMCs from around 9.1 ml of fresh peripheral blood. Total RNA was extracted with Trizol reagent, and quality was checked on an Agilent 2100 Bioanalyzer.

The TCR beta CDR3 regions were amplified from RNA transcripts. The TCR CDR3 was subjected to a first round of RT-PCR using the HTBI primer set and the Qiagen OneStep RT-PCR kit. Libraries were constructed in a second round of multiplex PCR, after which size selection and purification were performed. Paired-end sequencing of the libraries was performed with 100 bp reads on an Illumina HiSeq2000. The study's own analysis went as follows. Raw data were processed with SOAPnuke, discarding reads with adapters, uncalled bases, mean Phred below 15, or no exact constant-primer or identifier match. High-quality paired reads were merged using COPE v1.2.5, and each unique nucleotide sequence was defined as a clonotype. MiTCR v1.1 was used to align clonotypes to the IMGT TRBV, TRBD and TRBJ reference segments. Only V-J combinations with frequency above 0.0001, covering 99% to 99.2% of repertoires, were analysed. A TCS score was defined as the ratio between F50 (clonal expansion) and ExV (chaos), using BLOSUM62-based TCRdist between CDR3 peptides within each V-J. Welch's t-statistics and random forest reduced 450 to 600 V-J features to about 12, which were used in a naive Bayes classifier (R e1071). TCRdb reanalyzed the raw reads on its own, using fastp at Q25 for trimming and MiXCR for clone calling, and kept in-frame beta chains. Each CDR3 protein appears once, grouped with its most common genes and DNA. What appears here as the V and J calls and clone size reflects TCRdb's work, not the paper's. This sample is represented by a few hundred thousand distinct CDR3 sequences; approximately 14% of them were singletons. The ten largest clonotypes hold approximately 7.5% of the sample.

The sample consisted of blood. The chain joins TRBV12-5 to TRBJ1-5, and TRBD1 may be the D gene, going by 5 matching bases. This TCR came from a woman between 18 and 29 years old with Graves' hyperthyroidism. The DNA sequence follows: TGTGCTAGTGGTTTGGCACGCCTCACCCCGGGGGAACATAGCAATCAGCCCCAGCATTTT. This translates into CASGLARLTPGEHSNQPQHF.